What follows describes a single T cell receptor (beta chain). Its antigen is not known. This entry belongs to a study of T cell responses to AZD1222 COVID-19 vaccine. Points from the study as a whole: At baseline, seropositivity was found in only a handful of AZD1222 recipients. A mostly white British donor set with more females was recruited, and clonal diversity was possibly underestimated. Among spike-specific TCRs, nearly half reportedly target unmutated variant regions. The breadth and depth of Spike-specific TCRs increased once two AZD1222 doses had been given.

V shed 3 bases and J shed 3 bases, with 9 bases lying between them. CDR1 is MDHEN and CDR2 is SYDVKM in the germline V gene. The length of the CDR3 is 13 residues. TCRdb's copy holds only in-frame clones and misses some; the assay was immunoSEQ multiplex PCR. This sample has roughly 67,000 clones; around 89% occur once, and the top ten carry roughly 30%. This receptor was obtained from an adult who received the AZD1222 COVID-19 vaccine. This specimen consisted of peripheral blood, obtained 28 days after the second AZD1222 dose. The rearrangement links TRBV28 to TRBJ2-7, with D perhaps matching TRBD2 (6 bases). DNA of the CDR3: TGTGCCAGCAGTTTCGTGGGAGGCTACGAGCAGTACTTC. Protein sequence: CASSFVGGYEQYF.